This is a list of T cell receptor beta chains from one sample in a study of human versus mouse CDR3 diversity and MHC coevolution. The method was immunoSEQ multiplex PCR; TCRdb's version includes in-frame clones alone and lacks a portion of them. The sample shows 60,000 to 95,000 clones, roughly 92% of them seen only once. Source material: naive CD4+ T cells from blood. Source of these receptors: a person between 25 and 70 years old in good health. The CDR3 runs from the conserved cysteine through the conserved F or W. Fields, in order: J gene, D gene, clone size, V gene, CDR3 protein, CDR3 DNA. D genes are given only for firm matches. Size is stated for part of the rows, as once, few or many counts, or as a class when the clone is expanded.

>TRBJ2-1|TRBD2|few|TRBV15
CATSRTRTSAYNEQFF
TGTGCCACCAGCCGAACCAGGACTAGCGCCTACAATGAGCAGTTCTTC
>TRBJ2-7|TRBD2|NA|TRBV10-3
CAISELGGLAGELGEQYF
TGTGCCATCAGTGAGTTGGGTGGACTAGCGGGGGAACTTGGCGAGCAGTACTTC
>TRBJ1-6|TRBD1|few|TRBV10-1
CASSFGQGDNSPLHF
TGCGCCAGCAGTTTCGGACAGGGTGACAATTCACCCCTCCACTTT
>TRBJ1-6|NA|NA|TRBV28
CASSRGLLHYNSPLHF
TGTGCCAGCAGTAGAGGACTGCTCCACTATAATTCACCCCTCCACTTT
>TRBJ1-6|TRBD1|NA|TRBV25-1
CASRGQGGSPLHF
TGTGCCAGCAGAGGACAGGGCGGTTCACCCCTCCACTTT
>TRBJ2-3|TRBD2|NA|TRBV4-2
CASSQVGSGGRYTQYF
TGTGCCAGCAGCCAAGTAGGTAGCGGGGGCCGGTATACGCAGTATTTT
>TRBJ1-5|NA|NA|TRBV2
CASGLLDQPQHF
TGTGCCAGTGGGCTTTTAGATCAGCCCCAGCATTTT
>TRBJ1-5|NA|few|TRBV2
CASRDPREYQPQHF
TGTGCCAGCAGGGACCCCAGGGAATATCAGCCCCAGCATTTT
>TRBJ2-3|NA|once|TRBV27
CASRHIRGTGTAGDTQYF
TGTGCCAGCAGACACATTAGGGGGACCGGGACGGCCGGAGATACGCAGTATTTT
>TRBJ1-5|NA|NA|TRBV6-1
CASSESGGVLYQPQHF
TGTGCCAGCAGTGAAAGCGGGGGCGTCCTGTATCAGCCCCAGCATTTT
>TRBJ2-7|NA|NA|TRBV27
CASSFRWRLYEQYF
TGTGCCAGCAGTTTCCGGTGGAGACTCTACGAGCAGTACTTC
>TRBJ2-3|TRBD1|NA|TRBV19
CACRDSSTDTQYF
TGTGCCTGCCGGGACAGCTCGACAGATACGCAGTATTTT
>TRBJ1-5|NA|NA|TRBV5-1
CASEGRQPQHF
TGCGCCAGCGAGGGTCGTCAGCCCCAGCATTTT
>TRBJ2-7|TRBD1|NA|TRBV5-7
CASSPQGTGYLRYF
TGTGCCAGCAGCCCGCAAGGGACAGGGTATTTACGGTACTTC
>TRBJ2-5|NA|NA|TRBV9
CASRGQTQETQYF
TGTGCCTCCCGCGGACAGACACAAGAGACCCAGTACTTC
>TRBJ1-3|NA|NA|TRBV28
CATSGGIISGNTIYF
TGTGCCACCTCGGGAGGGATTATCTCTGGAAACACCATATATTTT
>TRBJ1-5|TRBD1|NA|TRBV25-1
CASSEGTGGWQPQHF
TGTGCCAGCAGTGAAGGGACAGGGGGCTGGCAGCCCCAGCATTTT
>TRBJ2-3|TRBD1|NA|TRBV6-6
CASRGQGGDTQYF
TGTGCCAGCAGGGGACAGGGTGGAGATACGCAGTATTTT
>TRBJ1-2|NA|NA|TRBV5-1
CASSLGSGEAGGYTF
TGCGCCAGCAGCTTGGGTTCAGGGGAAGCTGGTGGCTACACCTTC
>TRBJ1-1|NA|NA|TRBV19
CASSTWNTEAFF
TGTGCCAGTAGTACATGGAACACTGAAGCTTTCTTT
>TRBJ2-2|NA|NA|TRBV7-8
CASSLDSLATGELFF
TGTGCCAGCAGTTTGGACAGCCTAGCTACCGGGGAGCTGTTTTTT
>TRBJ2-7|TRBD2|NA|TRBV10-3
CAIRPTSGSSYEQYF
TGTGCCATCAGGCCCACTAGCGGGAGCTCCTACGAGCAGTACTTC
>TRBJ2-1|NA|NA|TRBV7-2
CASSLVASGLSYNEQFF
TGTGCCAGCAGCTTAGTAGCGAGCGGACTCTCCTACAATGAGCAGTTCTTC
>TRBJ2-7|NA|NA|TRBV19
CASSIGDSYEQYF
TGTGCCAGTAGTATAGGTGACAGCTACGAGCAGTACTTC
>TRBJ1-1|NA|NA|TRBV5-1
CASSYRPEPGFTEAFF
TGCGCCAGCAGCTATCGGCCGGAACCAGGGTTCACTGAAGCTTTCTTT
>TRBJ2-2|NA|NA|TRBV9
CASSARNTGELFF
TGTGCCAGCAGCGCCAGGAACACCGGGGAGCTGTTTTTT
>TRBJ2-1|TRBD1|NA|TRBV7-3
CASSLIGDRVHEQFF
TGTGCCAGCAGCTTAATTGGGGACAGGGTCCATGAGCAGTTCTTC
>TRBJ2-5|TRBD1|NA|TRBV2
CASSRTGSYQETQYF
TGTGCCAGCAGTCGGACAGGGTCCTACCAAGAGACCCAGTACTTC
>TRBJ2-7|NA|NA|TRBV27
CATKRAYEQYF
TGTGCCACCAAACGTGCATACGAGCAGTACTTC
>TRBJ2-3|NA|NA|TRBV18
CASSRGNTDTQYF
TGTGCCAGCTCTCGGGGTAACACAGATACGCAGTATTTT
>TRBJ2-7|NA|NA|TRBV7-2
CASSLNREGQYF
TGTGCCAGCAGCTTAAATCGTGAGGGTCAGTACTTC
>TRBJ1-1|NA|NA|TRBV11-2
CASSSKPGGPREAFF
TGTGCCAGCAGCTCCAAACCCGGGGGGCCTAGGGAAGCTTTCTTT
>TRBJ1-5|NA|once|TRBV6-1
CASSEVPNQPQHF
TGTGCCAGCAGTGAAGTCCCTAATCAGCCCCAGCATTTT
>TRBJ2-7|NA|NA|TRBV27
CASSLGVARVSEQYF
TGTGCCAGCAGCTTGGGTGTAGCGCGGGTATCCGAGCAGTACTTC
>TRBJ2-7|NA|NA|TRBV6-5
CASSLYEQYF
TGTGCCAGCAGCTTGTACGAGCAGTACTTC
>TRBJ1-5|NA|NA|TRBV6-1
CASREDRHQPQHF
TGTGCCAGCAGGGAGGATAGGCATCAGCCCCAGCATTTT
>TRBJ2-3|NA|NA|TRBV10-2
CASSEPSSTDTQYF
TGCGCCAGCAGTGAGCCTTCTAGCACAGATACGCAGTATTTT
>TRBJ2-3|TRBD2|NA|TRBV15
CATSRDPGLAGGTDTQYF
TGTGCCACCAGCAGAGATCCTGGGTTAGCGGGAGGGACAGATACGCAGTATTTT
>TRBJ2-7|NA|NA|TRBV6-6
CASSYVAGRSYEQYF
TGTGCCAGCAGTTACGTGGCAGGGAGGTCCTACGAGCAGTACTTC
>TRBJ1-1|NA|NA|TRBV2
CASSPLPGTLMNTEAFF
TGTGCCAGCAGTCCCCTCCCCGGGACACTTATGAACACTGAAGCTTTCTTT
>TRBJ2-3|NA|NA|TRBV19
CASSTQGPTDTQYF
TGTGCCAGTAGTACTCAGGGGCCCACAGATACGCAGTATTTT
>TRBJ2-1|TRBD2|NA|TRBV29-1
CSVGQRLAEYNEQFF
TGCAGCGTTGGTCAGAGACTAGCGGAATACAATGAGCAGTTCTTC
>TRBJ2-1|NA|NA|TRBV9
CASSVGIRGSYNEQFF
TGTGCCAGCAGCGTAGGGATCAGGGGCTCCTACAATGAGCAGTTCTTC
>TRBJ1-2|TRBD1|NA|TRBV7-9
CASSLLTGGNGYTF
TGTGCCAGCAGCTTATTGACAGGGGGCAATGGCTACACCTTC
>TRBJ2-7|TRBD1|NA|TRBV18
CASSLRQGAYEQYF
TGTGCCAGCTCACTAAGACAGGGGGCCTACGAGCAGTACTTC
>TRBJ2-3|TRBD1|NA|TRBV4-2
CASSQEGGLGTDTQYF
TGTGCCAGCAGCCAAGAAGGGGGCTTGGGCACAGATACGCAGTATTTT
>TRBJ1-6|TRBD1|NA|TRBV4-1
CASSQRTSWDRGSPLHF
TGCGCCAGCAGCCAACGAACATCCTGGGACAGGGGTTCACCCCTCCACTTT
>TRBJ2-1|TRBD1|NA|TRBV30
CAWRTGVEQFF
TGTGCCTGGCGGACAGGGGTTGAGCAGTTCTTC